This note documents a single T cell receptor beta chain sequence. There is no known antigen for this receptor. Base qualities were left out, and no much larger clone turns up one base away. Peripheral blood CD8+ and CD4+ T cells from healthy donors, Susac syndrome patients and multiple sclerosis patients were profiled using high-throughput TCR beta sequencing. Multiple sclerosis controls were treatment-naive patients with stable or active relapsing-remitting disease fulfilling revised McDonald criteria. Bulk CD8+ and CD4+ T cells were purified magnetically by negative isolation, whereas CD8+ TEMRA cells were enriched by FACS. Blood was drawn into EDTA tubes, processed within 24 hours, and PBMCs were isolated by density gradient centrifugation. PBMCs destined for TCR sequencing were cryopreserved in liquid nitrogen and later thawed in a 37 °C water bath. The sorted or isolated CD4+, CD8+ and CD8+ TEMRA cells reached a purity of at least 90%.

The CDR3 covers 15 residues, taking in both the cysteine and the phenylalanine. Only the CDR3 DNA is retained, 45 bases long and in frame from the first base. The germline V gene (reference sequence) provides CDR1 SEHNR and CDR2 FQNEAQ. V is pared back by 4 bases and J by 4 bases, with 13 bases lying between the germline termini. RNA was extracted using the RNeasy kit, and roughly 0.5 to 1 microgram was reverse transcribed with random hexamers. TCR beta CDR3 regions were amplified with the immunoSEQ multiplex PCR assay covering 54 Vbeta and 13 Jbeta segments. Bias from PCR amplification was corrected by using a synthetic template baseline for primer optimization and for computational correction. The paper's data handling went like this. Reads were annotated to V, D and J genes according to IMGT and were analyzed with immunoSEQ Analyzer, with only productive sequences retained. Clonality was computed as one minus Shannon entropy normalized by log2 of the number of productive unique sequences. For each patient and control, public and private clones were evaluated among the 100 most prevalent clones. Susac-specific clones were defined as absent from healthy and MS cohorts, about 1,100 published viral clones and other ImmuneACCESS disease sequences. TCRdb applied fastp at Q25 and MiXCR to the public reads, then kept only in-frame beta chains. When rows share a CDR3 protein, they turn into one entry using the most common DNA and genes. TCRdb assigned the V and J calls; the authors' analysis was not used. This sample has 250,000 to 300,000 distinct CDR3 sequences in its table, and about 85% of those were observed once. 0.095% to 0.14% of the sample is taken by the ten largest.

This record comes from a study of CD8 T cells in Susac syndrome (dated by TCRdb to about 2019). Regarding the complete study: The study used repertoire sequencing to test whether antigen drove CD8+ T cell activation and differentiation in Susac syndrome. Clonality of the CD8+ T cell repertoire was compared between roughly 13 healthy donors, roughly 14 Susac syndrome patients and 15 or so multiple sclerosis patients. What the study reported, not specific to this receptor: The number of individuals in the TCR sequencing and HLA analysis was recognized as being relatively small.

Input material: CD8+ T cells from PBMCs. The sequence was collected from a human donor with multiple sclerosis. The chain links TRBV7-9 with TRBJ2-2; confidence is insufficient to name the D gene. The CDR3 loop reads CASSSGGPPTGELFF. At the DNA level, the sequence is TGTGCCAGCAGCTCAGGCGGACCCCCCACCGGGGAGCTGTTTTTT.